These 2 T cell receptor beta chains originate from one sample sequenced in a study of T cell responses to AZD1222 COVID-19 vaccine (dated by TCRdb to the early 2020s). Per the publication, the time point label means: baseline before first vaccination. The library was produced with the immunoSEQ multiplex PCR assay. Drawn from immuneACCESS, this table holds only the in-frame rearrangements with V and J called that TCRdb kept. Clones are partly lost; checked studies trace under half to an unresolved V gene and leave the rest unexplained. In all, the sample holds 95,000 to 150,000 clones, and 80% to 90% of those were seen once. The ten largest clonotypes hold approximately 1.1% of the sample. This sample comprised peripheral blood, obtained on day 0 of AZD1222 vaccination. Source of these receptors: an adult in good health.

This sequence joins TRBV6-2 or TRBV6-3 and TRBJ2-3; 8 bases are a match to TRBD2. Looked up from germline, CDR1 is MNHEY and CDR2 is SVGEGT. The CDR3 is made up of 18 amino acids. V trimming: 0 bases; J trimming: 0 bases; junction bases outside the gene matches: 8. The CDR3 reads CASSYSPTSAESTDTQYF. For the CDR3, the DNA is TGTGCCAGCAGTTACTCCCCGACTAGCGCCGAGAGCACAGATACGCAGTATTTT.

The chain combines TRBV7-2 with TRBJ1-2; a possible D gene is TRBD1 (6 bases). CDR1 and CDR2 (germline): SGHTA, FQGNSA. Trimming took off 5 bases at V and 6 bases at J, with 13 bases between the two ends. This CDR3 contains 13 residues. This CDR3 is CASSVIGGDGYTF. The CDR3 nucleotides read TGTGCCAGCAGCGTCATAGGGGGGGATGGCTACACCTTC.